The 23 T cell receptor beta chains in this list originate from one sample, sequenced in a study of response to subunit inactivated influenza vaccine. TCRdb fed the RT-PCR reads into MiXCR, producing one record per CDR3 protein. The table has around 850,000 distinct CDR3 sequences, less than 20% seen once. Material: PBMCs from blood, obtained less than 6 days after vaccination. The receptors derive from a man aged 50 or older who received an inactivated influenza vaccine.

In its sample, this clonotype was seen many times. The V gene is TRBV4-3, the J gene TRBJ2-3, with D hard to call. Germline lookup yields CDR1 LGHNA and CDR2 YSLEER. V was trimmed by 0 bases and J by 2 bases, leaving 12 bases between them. The CDR3 runs to 16 residues. CDR3 protein: CASSQEAVRPTDTQYF. CDR3 DNA sequence: TGCGCCAGCAGCCAAGAAGCTGTCAGACCCACAGATACGCAGTATTTT.

This clonotype was seen a handful of times. This chain connects TRBV7-9 to TRBJ2-1, with D maybe TRBD2 (5 bases). Germline assignment: CDR1 SEHNR and CDR2 FQNEAQ (reference sequence). V lost 4 bases to trimming and J lost 2 bases, with 18 bases between them. This CDR3 spans 17 amino acids. The CDR3 loop reads CASSSTRGNFPYNEQFF. The CDR3 region has the DNA TGTGCCAGCAGCTCGACACGAGGGAATTTCCCCTACAATGAGCAGTTCTTC.

This clonotype was detected only a few times. This chain connects TRBV6-1 to TRBJ2-1; 11 nucleotides align to TRBD2. There are 16 residues in the CDR3. The J segment lost 3 bases and the V segment lost 7 bases, leaving 8 bases of the junction unmatched. Germline V gene lookup returns CDR1 MNHNS and CDR2 SASEGT. In DNA form, the CDR3 reads TGTGCCAGCAACCCCGGACTAGCGGGTAACTACAATGAGCAGTTCTTC. Its translation is CASNPGLAGNYNEQFF.

The genes are TRBV5-5 and TRBJ2-7; D may be TRBD1 (6 bases). Trimming shortened V by 7 bases and J by 2 bases, and 16 bases separated the two germline ends. This CDR3 contains 14 residues. Germline CDR1 SGHKS, CDR2 YYEKEE (reference sequence). The CDR3 bases are TGTGCCAGCGGTCTCCGGGACATCGCCTACGAGCAGTACTTC. Residues: CASGLRDIAYEQYF.

This clonotype was seen many times. The J gene is TRBJ2-2, the V gene TRBV6-1, with no clear D. The germline V gene encodes CDR1 MNHNS and CDR2 SASEGT. V lost 6 bases and J lost 6, with 11 bases in between. The CDR3 is 13 amino acids. Here the CDR3 reads CASSLRLAGELFF. Here the CDR3 DNA reads TGTGCCAGCAGCCTTCGACTCGCCGGGGAGCTGTTTTTT.

The chain has TRBV28 and TRBJ2-7; tentatively, D is TRBD1 or TRBD2 (6 bases each). Deletions cut 5 bases from V and 6 bases from J, with 17 bases between. Germline CDR1 is MDHEN and CDR2 is SYDVKM. This CDR3 region has 14 residues. CDR3 region: CASSLGGRGLEQYF. Here the CDR3 DNA reads TGTGCCAGCAGTCTAGGGGGACGGGGGCTCGAGCAGTACTTC. Together with reference TRBV28 and TRBJ2-7, the CDR3 gives the full variable domain: DVKVTQSSRYLVKRTGEKVFLECVQDMDHENMFWYRQDPGLGLRLIYFSYDVKMKEKGDIPEGYSVSREKKERFSLILESASTNQTSMYLCASSLGGRGLEQYFGPGTRLTVT.

There are a few counts of this clonotype. This chain uses TRBV7-3 with TRBJ2-1, with D possibly TRBD2 on 7 matching bases. The CDR3 is 15 residues long. Trimming left V 5 bases short and J 7 bases short, with 18 bases between. CDR1 is SGHTA, CDR2 FQGTGA, per germline. In nucleotides, the CDR3 is TGTGCCAGCAGCATAAGGGGGGGTTTTATGAATGAGCAGTTCTTC. The encoded protein is CASSIRGGFMNEQFF.

This chain connects TRBV20-1 to TRBJ1-5; D not resolved. Looked up from germline, CDR1 is DFQATT and CDR2 is SNEGSKA (reference sequence). V lost 0 bases and J 2 bases, leaving 14 bases between the germline ends. The CDR3 runs to 16 residues. The CDR3: CSARDSIRIRNQPQHF. The CDR3 nucleotides read TGCAGTGCTAGAGATTCGATCAGGATCCGCAATCAGCCCCAGCATTTT.

This clonotype has only a few counts. The chain links TRBV6-2 or TRBV6-3 to TRBJ1-4; no definite D call. The V end was cut by 0 bases, the J end by 13 bases, with 12 bases between. Per germline, CDR1 MNHEY and CDR2 SVGEGT. The CDR3 loop spans 13 amino acids. Written as DNA, the CDR3 is TGTGCCAGCAGTTACTCGCCAGTGGATACACTGTTTTTT. This sequence encodes CASSYSPVDTLFF.

There are a few counts of this clonotype. The rearrangement links TRBV3-1 to TRBJ2-7; the match to TRBD1 covers 7 bases. Germline lookup yields CDR1 LGHDT and CDR2 YNNKEL (reference sequence). V trimming: 0 bases; J trimming: 2 bases; junction bases outside the gene matches: 4. The CDR3 loop spans 15 amino acids. The CDR3 coding sequence is TGTGCCAGCAGCCAAGAAGGGGGCCCACCCTACGAGCAGTACTTC. Amino acids: CASSQEGGPPYEQYF.

This clonotype was seen repeatedly, ten times or more. This sequence joins TRBV6-5 and TRBJ1-1, with D unclear. The CDR3 is 14 residues long. Trimming shortened V by 2 bases and J by 0 bases, and 7 bases separated the two germline ends. Germline CDR1 is MNHEY and CDR2 is SVGAGI. CDR3 residues: CASSYNGLNTEAFF. CDR3 nucleotide sequence: TGTGCCAGCAGTTACAATGGCTTGAACACTGAAGCTTTCTTT.

The chain uses TRBV5-1 and TRBJ2-7; 13 bases agree with TRBD2. V shed 0 bases, J shed 2 bases, and the junction held 5 bases outside the gene matches. Germline V gene sequence: CDR1 SGHRS, CDR2 YFSETQ. This CDR3 contains 17 residues. The CDR3, as DNA: TGCGCCAGCAGCTTGGACGGACTAGCGGGGGCCGCCTACGAGCAGTACTTC. It specifies CASSLDGLAGAAYEQYF.

The sample holds many counts of this clonotype. The chain employs TRBV20-1 and TRBJ1-6; no clear D gene. There are 14 residues in the CDR3. Trimming shortened V by 7 bases and J by 5 bases, and 15 bases separated the two germline ends. The germline CDR1 and CDR2 sequences are DFQATT and SNEGSKA (reference sequence). The CDR3 region has the DNA TGCAGTGTTCTCGGGGAGCTCAATAATTCACCCCTCCACTTT. It translates to CSVLGELNNSPLHF.

This clonotype was counted a few times. The chain employs TRBV20-1 and TRBJ2-1; 7 bases agree with TRBD1. CDR3 length: 13 residues. V was clipped by 5 bases and J by 4 bases; unmatched bases: 5. Germline loops: CDR1 DFQATT, CDR2 SNEGSKA (reference sequence). This chain's CDR3 is CSARDSIYNEQFF. The CDR3, as DNA: TGCAGTGCTCGGGACAGCATATACAATGAGCAGTTCTTC.

The chain links TRBV20-1 to TRBJ2-1, with D perhaps TRBD2 (5 bases). Deletions cut 6 bases from V and 0 bases from J, with 15 bases between. Germline CDR1 reads DFQATT; CDR2 reads SNEGSKA (reference sequence). The CDR3 contains 15 residues. The CDR3 nucleotides read TGCAGTGCCAGACTCGGACGGGACTCCTACAATGAGCAGTTCTTC. Translation gives CSARLGRDSYNEQFF.

This clonotype was picked up a small number of times. The chain recombines TRBV4-2 with TRBJ1-5; no definite D call. V was clipped by 3 bases and J by 4 bases, with 10 bases between them. Germline-derived CDR1 and CDR2 are LGHNA and YNFKEQ. The CDR3 spans 14 residues. CDR3 sequence reads: CASSQEQLNQPQHF. For the CDR3, the DNA is TGTGCCAGCAGCCAGGAACAGCTTAATCAGCCCCAGCATTTT.

This clonotype has ten or more counts. V usage is TRBV7-2 and J usage is TRBJ2-2; D not certain. The CDR3 loop spans 12 amino acids. V lost 5 bases, J lost 8 bases, and 9 bases lay in between. Germline V lookup: CDR1 SGHTA, CDR2 FQGNSA. CDR3 nucleotides: TGTGCCAGCAGCCCCGGGCTGGGGGAGCTGTTTTTT. Its translation is CASSPGLGELFF.

V is TRBV2 and J is TRBJ2-7; 9 positions agree with TRBD2. CDR1 and CDR2 from the germline V gene are SNHLY and FYNNEI. After removal of 6 bases from V and 2 bases from J, the junction contained 11 bases not matched to a gene. The CDR3 sequence is 16 residues long. The CDR3 DNA sequence: TGTGCCAGCAGCGCCGTACTAGCGGGTGTACCCTACGAGCAGTACTTC. Its protein product is CASSAVLAGVPYEQYF.

The table lists this clonotype with a few counts. The CDR3 is CASSFVEYNEQFF. DNA for the CDR3: TGTGCCAGCAGTTTTGTCGAGTACAATGAGCAGTTCTTC. The chain uses TRBV6-6 and TRBJ2-1, with D unresolved. Germline-derived CDR1 and CDR2 are MNHNY and SVGAGI (reference sequence). The CDR3 has 13 residues. With 4 bases removed from V and 4 bases from J, the gap between germline ends came to 8 bases.

The chain combines TRBV5-1 with TRBJ2-3; 11 bases agree with TRBD2. CDR3 length: 15 residues. Germline assignment: CDR1 SGHRS and CDR2 YFSETQ. With 4 bases clipped from V and 2 bases from J, the junction kept 3 bases outside the gene matches. CDR3 nucleotide sequence: TGCGCCAGCAGCGCACTAGCGGGAGCCACAGATACGCAGTATTTT. This sequence encodes CASSALAGATDTQYF.

This chain joins TRBV10-3 and TRBJ2-2, with D perhaps matching TRBD2 (5 bases). CDR1 is ENHRY, CDR2 SYGVKD, per germline. Trimming shortened V by 4 bases and J by 0 bases, and 12 bases separated the two germline ends. The length of the CDR3 is 16 residues. In DNA form, the CDR3 reads TGTGCCATCAGTGGAATAGCGCCGGCGAACACCGGGGAGCTGTTTTTT. It yields the protein CAISGIAPANTGELFF.

A few counts support this clonotype. This sequence joins TRBV9 and TRBJ2-1; TRBD1 or TRBD2 may be the D gene (5 bases each). Germline CDR1 is SGDLS and CDR2 is YYNGEE. CDR3 length: 13 amino acids. The V end was cut by 0 bases, the J end by 8 bases, with 9 bases between. This chain's CDR3 is CASSVAPGHEQFF. CDR3 nucleotide sequence: TGTGCCAGCAGCGTAGCTCCGGGGCATGAGCAGTTCTTC.

This clonotype was picked up a small number of times. The chain joins TRBV28 to TRBJ1-1; D gene unclear. Germline V gene data show CDR1 as MDHEN and CDR2 as SYDVKM. Trimming removed 4 bases from V and 4 bases from J, with 10 bases in between. The CDR3 contains 13 residues. For the CDR3, the DNA is TGTGCCAGCAGTTCATTTCATGGCACTGAAGCTTTCTTT. Translating it yields CASSSFHGTEAFF. Full variable domain (missing parts from reference TRBV28 and TRBJ1-1): DVKVTQSSRYLVKRTGEKVFLECVQDMDHENMFWYRQDPGLGLRLIYFSYDVKMKEKGDIPEGYSVSREKKERFSLILESASTNQTSMYLCASSSFHGTEAFFGQGTRLTVV.